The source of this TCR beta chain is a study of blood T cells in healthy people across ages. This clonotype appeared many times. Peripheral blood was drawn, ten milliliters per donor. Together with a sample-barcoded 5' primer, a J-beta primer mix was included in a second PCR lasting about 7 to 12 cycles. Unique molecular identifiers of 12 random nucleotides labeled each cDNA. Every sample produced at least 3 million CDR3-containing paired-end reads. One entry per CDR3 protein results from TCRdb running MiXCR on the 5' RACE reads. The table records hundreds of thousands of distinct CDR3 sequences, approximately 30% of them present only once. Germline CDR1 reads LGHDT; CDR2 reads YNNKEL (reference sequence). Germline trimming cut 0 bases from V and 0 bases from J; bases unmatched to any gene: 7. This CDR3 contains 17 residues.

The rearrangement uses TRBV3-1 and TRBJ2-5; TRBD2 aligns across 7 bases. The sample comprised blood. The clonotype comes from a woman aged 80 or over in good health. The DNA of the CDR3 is TGTGCCAGCAGCCAAGAACTAGGGCGGGGGAACCAAGAGACCCAGTACTTC. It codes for CASSQELGRGNQETQYF.